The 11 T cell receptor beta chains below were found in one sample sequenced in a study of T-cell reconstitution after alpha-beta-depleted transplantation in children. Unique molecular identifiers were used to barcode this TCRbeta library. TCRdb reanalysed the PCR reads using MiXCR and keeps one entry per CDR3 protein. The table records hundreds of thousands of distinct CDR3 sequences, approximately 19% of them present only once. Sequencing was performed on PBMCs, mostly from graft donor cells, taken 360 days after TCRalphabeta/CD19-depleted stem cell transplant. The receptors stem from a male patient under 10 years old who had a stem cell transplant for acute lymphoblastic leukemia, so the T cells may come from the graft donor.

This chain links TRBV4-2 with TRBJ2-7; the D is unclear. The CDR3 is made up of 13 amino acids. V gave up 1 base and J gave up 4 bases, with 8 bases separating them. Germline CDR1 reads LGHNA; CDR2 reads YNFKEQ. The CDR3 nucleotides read TGTGCCAGCAGCCAAGTGCGGTATTACGAGCAGTACTTC. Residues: CASSQVRYYEQYF.

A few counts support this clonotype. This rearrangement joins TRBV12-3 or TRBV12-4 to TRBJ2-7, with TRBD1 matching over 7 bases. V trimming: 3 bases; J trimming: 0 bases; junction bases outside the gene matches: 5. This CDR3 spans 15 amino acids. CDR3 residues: CASSLPTGSSYEQYF. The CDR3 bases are TGTGCCAGCAGTTTGCCGACAGGGAGCTCCTACGAGCAGTACTTC.

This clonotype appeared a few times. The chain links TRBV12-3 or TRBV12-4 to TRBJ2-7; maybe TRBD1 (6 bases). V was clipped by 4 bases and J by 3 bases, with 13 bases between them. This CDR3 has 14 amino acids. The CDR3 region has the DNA TGTGCCAGCAGTTCAAGTACAGGGCTCTACGAGCAGTACTTC. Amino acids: CASSSSTGLYEQYF.

CDR3 in amino acids: CASSLTRLAGGPISTDTQYF. Written as DNA, the CDR3 is TGTGCCAGCAGCTTAACCCGACTAGCGGGAGGGCCAATCAGCACAGATACGCAGTATTTT. V and J are TRBV7-3 and TRBJ2-3, with 14 positions matching TRBD2. With V trimmed by 0 bases and J by 0 bases, 8 bases remained unmatched. The CDR3 covers 20 residues. Germline V lookup: CDR1 SGHTA, CDR2 FQGTGA.

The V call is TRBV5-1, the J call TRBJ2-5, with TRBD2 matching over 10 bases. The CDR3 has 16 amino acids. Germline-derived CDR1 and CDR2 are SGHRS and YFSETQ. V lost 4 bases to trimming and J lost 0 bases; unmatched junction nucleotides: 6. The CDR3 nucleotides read TGCGCCAGCAGCCCCCAGGGACTAGCGAACCAAGAGACCCAGTACTTC. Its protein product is CASSPQGLANQETQYF.

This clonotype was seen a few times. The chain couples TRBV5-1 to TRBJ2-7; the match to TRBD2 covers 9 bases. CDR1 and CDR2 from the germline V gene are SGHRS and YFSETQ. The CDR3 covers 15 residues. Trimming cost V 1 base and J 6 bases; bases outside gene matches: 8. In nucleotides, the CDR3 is TGCGCCAGCAGCTTGACGGCGGGGGGGCAGAGCGAGCAGTACTTC. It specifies CASSLTAGGQSEQYF.

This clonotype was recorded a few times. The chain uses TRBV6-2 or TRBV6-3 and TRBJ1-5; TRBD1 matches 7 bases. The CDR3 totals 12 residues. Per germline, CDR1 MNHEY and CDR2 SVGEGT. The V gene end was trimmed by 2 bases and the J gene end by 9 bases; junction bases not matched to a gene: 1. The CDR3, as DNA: TGTGCCAGCAGTTACAGGGGGCGGCCCCAGCATTTT. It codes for CASSYRGRPQHF.

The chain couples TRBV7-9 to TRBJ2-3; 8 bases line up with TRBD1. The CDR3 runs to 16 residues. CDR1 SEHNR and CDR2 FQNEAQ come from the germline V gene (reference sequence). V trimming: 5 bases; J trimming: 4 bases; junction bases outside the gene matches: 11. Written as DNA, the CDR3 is TGTGCCAGCAGCCCTAGACAGGGGCTTATCGCAGATACGCAGTATTTT. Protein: CASSPRQGLIADTQYF.

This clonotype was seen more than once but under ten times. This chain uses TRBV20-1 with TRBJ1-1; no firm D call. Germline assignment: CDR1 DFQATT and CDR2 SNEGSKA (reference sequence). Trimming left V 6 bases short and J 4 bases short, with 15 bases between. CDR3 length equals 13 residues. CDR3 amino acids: CSARTEPGTEAFF. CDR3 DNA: TGCAGTGCAAGGACGGAACCCGGCACTGAAGCTTTCTTT.

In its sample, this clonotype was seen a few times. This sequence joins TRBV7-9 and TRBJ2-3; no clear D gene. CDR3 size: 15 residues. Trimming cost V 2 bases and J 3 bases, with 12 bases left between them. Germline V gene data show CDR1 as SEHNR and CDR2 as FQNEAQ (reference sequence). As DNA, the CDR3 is TGTGCCAGCAGCTTAAGGTTTCCAGAAACAGATACGCAGTATTTT. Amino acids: CASSLRFPETDTQYF.

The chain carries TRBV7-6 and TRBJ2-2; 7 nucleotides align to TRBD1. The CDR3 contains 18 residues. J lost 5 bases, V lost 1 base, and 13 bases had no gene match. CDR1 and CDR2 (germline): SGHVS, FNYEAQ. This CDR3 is CASSLVIPGAGGTGELFF. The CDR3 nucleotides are TGTGCCAGCAGCTTAGTCATCCCCGGTGCAGGGGGTACCGGGGAGCTGTTTTTT.